Listed below are T cell receptor beta chains from one sample, sequenced in a study of T cells after yellow fever vaccination. A single record per CDR3 protein comes from TCRdb applying MiXCR to the 5' RACE reads. The table shows 450,000 to 550,000 distinct CDR3 sequences, with roughly 21% occurring only once. Sequencing was performed on PBMCs, taken 15 days after the yellow fever booster vaccination. The receptors originated from a man younger than 40 who received the YFV17D yellow fever vaccine. CDR3s include the opening cysteine and the closing phenylalanine or tryptophan. Each record gives: clone size, V gene, J gene, D gene, CDR3 protein, CDR3 DNA. The D gene is left open where the match is weak. The size of a clone is reported for some rows only, either as once, few or many, or as a class for expanded clones.

size: few
V: TRBV7-9
J: TRBJ1-1
D: TRBD1
CDR3: CASSWGTGGTNTEAFF
DNA: TGTGCCAGCAGCTGGGGGACAGGGGGAACGAACACTGAAGCTTTCTTT

size: few
V: TRBV20-1
J: TRBJ2-7
D: TRBD1
CDR3: CSARAQGFVQYF
DNA: TGCAGTGCTAGAGCACAGGGGTTCGTGCAGTACTTC

size: .
V: TRBV4-3
J: TRBJ2-1
D: .
CDR3: CASSQADFRRDEQFF
DNA: TGCGCCAGCAGCCAAGCGGATTTTAGGAGGGATGAGCAGTTCTTC

size: .
V: TRBV12-3/TRBV12-4
J: TRBJ2-7
D: .
CDR3: CASRELGGTGEQYF
DNA: TGTGCCAGCAGGGAACTCGGAGGGACGGGCGAGCAGTACTTC

size: .
V: TRBV7-2
J: TRBJ2-7
D: TRBD2
CDR3: CASSLAGVAGAEQYF
DNA: TGTGCCAGCAGCTTAGCCGGCGTGGCGGGAGCCGAGCAGTACTTC

size: few
V: TRBV5-4
J: TRBJ2-1
D: TRBD1
CDR3: CASSEQGLYNEQFF
DNA: TGTGCCAGCAGTGAACAGGGGTTGTACAATGAGCAGTTCTTC

size: few
V: TRBV20-1
J: TRBJ2-4
D: .
CDR3: CSATGNIQYF
DNA: TGCAGTGCTACAGGAAACATTCAGTACTTC

size: few
V: TRBV4-3
J: TRBJ2-3
D: .
CDR3: CASRMGADTQYF
DNA: TGCGCCAGCAGAATGGGAGCAGATACGCAGTATTTT

size: .
V: TRBV7-2
J: TRBJ1-4
D: TRBD1
CDR3: CASSLDRTGASEKLFF
DNA: TGTGCCAGCAGCTTAGACAGGACAGGCGCTTCGGAAAAACTGTTTTTT

size: once
V: TRBV28
J: TRBJ2-1
D: TRBD2
CDR3: CASSSLILAASYNEQFF
DNA: TGTGCCAGCAGTTCCCTAATTCTAGCGGCCTCCTACAATGAGCAGTTCTTC

size: few
V: TRBV18
J: TRBJ2-3
D: TRBD2
CDR3: CASSRSGLAGTDTQYF
DNA: TGTGCCAGCTCAAGATCGGGACTAGCGGGCACAGATACGCAGTATTTT

size: few
V: TRBV29-1
J: TRBJ2-7
D: .
CDR3: CSVVFLSSYEQYF
DNA: TGCAGCGTTGTATTCCTAAGCTCCTACGAGCAGTACTTC

size: .
V: TRBV20-1
J: TRBJ2-3
D: TRBD2
CDR3: CSASTSGRSNPDTQYF
DNA: TGCAGTGCTAGTACTAGCGGGAGGTCTAACCCAGATACGCAGTATTTT

size: .
V: TRBV20-1
J: TRBJ2-3
D: .
CDR3: CSAKQSTDTQYF
DNA: TGCAGTGCTAAACAGAGCACAGATACGCAGTATTTT

size: .
V: TRBV5-1
J: TRBJ2-3
D: .
CDR3: CASSSTGGLTDTQYF
DNA: TGCGCCAGCAGCAGTACCGGGGGCCTCACAGATACGCAGTATTTT

size: .
V: TRBV5-1
J: TRBJ1-6
D: .
CDR3: CASSLGGNLYNSPLHF
DNA: TGCGCCAGCAGCTTGGGGGGGAACCTTTATAATTCACCCCTCCACTTT

size: few
V: TRBV5-1
J: TRBJ2-3
D: .
CDR3: CASNLGEVTDTQYF
DNA: TGCGCCAGCAACCTCGGAGAGGTAACAGATACGCAGTATTTT

size: .
V: TRBV5-1
J: TRBJ2-3
D: .
CDR3: CASSQNTQGDTQYF
DNA: TGCGCCAGCAGCCAGAACACCCAGGGCGATACGCAGTATTTT

size: few
V: TRBV2
J: TRBJ2-2
D: .
CDR3: CASRGRQNTGELFF
DNA: TGTGCCAGCAGGGGAAGGCAGAACACCGGGGAGCTGTTTTTT

size: .
V: TRBV6-4
J: TRBJ2-1
D: TRBD2
CDR3: CASSDSSGKGKNEQFF
DNA: TGTGCCAGCAGTGACTCTAGCGGGAAAGGGAAGAATGAGCAGTTCTTC

size: .
V: TRBV20-1
J: TRBJ2-7
D: TRBD2
CDR3: CSAEPGLAYEQYF
DNA: TGCAGTGCAGAACCGGGACTAGCATACGAGCAGTACTTC

size: .
V: TRBV6-1
J: TRBJ1-2
D: .
CDR3: CASSVRANYGYTF
DNA: TGTGCCAGCAGCGTCAGGGCGAACTATGGCTACACCTTC

size: .
V: TRBV18
J: TRBJ2-1
D: TRBD2
CDR3: CASSLFSGGTNEQFF
DNA: TGTGCCAGCTCCCTCTTTAGCGGGGGTACTAATGAGCAGTTCTTC

size: few
V: TRBV5-1
J: TRBJ2-1
D: .
CDR3: CASSRGEVRNEQFF
DNA: TGCGCCAGCAGCAGGGGTGAGGTCCGCAATGAGCAGTTCTTC

size: few
V: TRBV7-2
J: TRBJ2-7
D: TRBD2
CDR3: CASSLRTSGRVAEQYF
DNA: TGTGCCAGCAGCCTCCGGACTAGCGGGAGAGTGGCCGAGCAGTACTTC

size: .
V: TRBV18
J: TRBJ1-4
D: TRBD1
CDR3: CASSPANPGQKTEKLFF
DNA: TGTGCCAGCTCACCAGCAAACCCGGGACAGAAAACCGAAAAACTGTTTTTT

size: .
V: TRBV12-3/TRBV12-4
J: TRBJ2-1
D: TRBD1
CDR3: CASRPRTGAYNEQFF
DNA: TGTGCCAGCAGACCGAGGACAGGGGCTTACAATGAGCAGTTCTTC

size: few
V: TRBV29-1
J: TRBJ2-7
D: TRBD2
CDR3: CSVESGGSYEQYF
DNA: TGCAGCGTTGAGTCCGGGGGGTCCTACGAGCAGTACTTC

size: many
V: TRBV20-1
J: TRBJ2-3
D: .
CDR3: CSALVLDTQYF
DNA: TGCAGTGCGTTGGTTTTAGATACGCAGTATTTT

size: few
V: TRBV6-2/TRBV6-3
J: TRBJ1-5
D: .
CDR3: CASSRARANQQQPQHF
DNA: TGTGCCAGCAGCCGTGCCAGGGCAAACCAGCAGCAGCCCCAGCATTTT

size: .
V: TRBV2
J: TRBJ2-7
D: .
CDR3: CASSENPPALYF
DNA: TGTGCCAGCAGTGAAAACCCCCCGGCGCTATACTTC